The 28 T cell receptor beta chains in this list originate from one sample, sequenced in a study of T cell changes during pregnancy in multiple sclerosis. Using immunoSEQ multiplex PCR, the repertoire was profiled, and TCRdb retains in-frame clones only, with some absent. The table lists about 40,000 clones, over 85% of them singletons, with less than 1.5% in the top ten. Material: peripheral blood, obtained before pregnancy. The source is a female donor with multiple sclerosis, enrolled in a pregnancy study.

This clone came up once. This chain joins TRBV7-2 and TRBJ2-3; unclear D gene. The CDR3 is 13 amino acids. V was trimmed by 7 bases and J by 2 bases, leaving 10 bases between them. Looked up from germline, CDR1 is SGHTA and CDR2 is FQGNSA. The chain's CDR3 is CASNPGNTDTQYF. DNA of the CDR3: TGTGCCAGCAACCCCGGTAACACAGATACGCAGTATTTT.

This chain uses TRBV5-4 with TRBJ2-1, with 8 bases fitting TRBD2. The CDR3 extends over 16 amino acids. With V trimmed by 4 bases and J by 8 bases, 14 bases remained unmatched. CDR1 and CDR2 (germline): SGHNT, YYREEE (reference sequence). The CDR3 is CASSPTLGGTRDEQFF. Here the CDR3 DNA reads TGTGCCAGCAGCCCAACCTTAGGTGGGACTAGAGATGAGCAGTTCTTC.

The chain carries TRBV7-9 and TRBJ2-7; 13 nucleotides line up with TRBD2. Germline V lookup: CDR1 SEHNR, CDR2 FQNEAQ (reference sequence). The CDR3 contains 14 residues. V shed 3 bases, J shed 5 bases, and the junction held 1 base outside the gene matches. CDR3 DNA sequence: TGTGCCAGCAGCTTGACTAGCGGGAGGAACGAGCAGTACTTC. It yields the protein CASSLTSGRNEQYF.

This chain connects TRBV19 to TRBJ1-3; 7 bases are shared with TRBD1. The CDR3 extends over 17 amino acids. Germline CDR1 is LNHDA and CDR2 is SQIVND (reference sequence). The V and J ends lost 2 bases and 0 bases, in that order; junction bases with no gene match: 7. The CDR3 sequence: CASSIWGQIGSGNTIYF. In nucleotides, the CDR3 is TGTGCCAGTAGTATATGGGGACAGATCGGCTCTGGAAACACCATATATTTT.

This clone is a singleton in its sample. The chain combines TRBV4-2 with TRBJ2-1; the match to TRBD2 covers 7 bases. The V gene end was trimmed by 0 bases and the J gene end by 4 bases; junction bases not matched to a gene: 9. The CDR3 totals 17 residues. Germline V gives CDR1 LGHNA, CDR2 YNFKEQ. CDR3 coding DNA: TGTGCCAGCAGCCAAGATCCGGCTAGCGGTGAATACAATGAGCAGTTCTTC. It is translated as CASSQDPASGEYNEQFF.

Here the CDR3 DNA reads TGTGCCAGCAGCTCCTCCGGCGGGAGGGAAAATACGCAGTATTTT. Residues: CASSSSGGRENTQYF. The chain uses TRBV7-2 and TRBJ2-3; 9 bases align to TRBD2. J lost 7 bases, V lost 4 bases, and 9 bases had no gene match. The germline V gene encodes CDR1 SGHTA and CDR2 FQGNSA. The CDR3 is made up of 15 amino acids.

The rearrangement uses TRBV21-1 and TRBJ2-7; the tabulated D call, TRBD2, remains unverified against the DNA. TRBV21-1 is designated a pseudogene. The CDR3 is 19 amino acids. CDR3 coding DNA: TGTGCCAGCAGCAAAGTCTGGGGGGGGCGCCGGGGGAGCTCCTACGAGCAGTACTTC. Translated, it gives CASSKVWGGRRGSSYEQYF.

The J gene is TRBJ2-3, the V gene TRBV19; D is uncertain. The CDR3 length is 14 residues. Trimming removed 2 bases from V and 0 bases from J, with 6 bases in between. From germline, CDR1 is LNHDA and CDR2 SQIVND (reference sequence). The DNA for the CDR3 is TGTGCCAGTAGTATACAGCGCAGCACAGATACGCAGTATTTT. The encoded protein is CASSIQRSTDTQYF.

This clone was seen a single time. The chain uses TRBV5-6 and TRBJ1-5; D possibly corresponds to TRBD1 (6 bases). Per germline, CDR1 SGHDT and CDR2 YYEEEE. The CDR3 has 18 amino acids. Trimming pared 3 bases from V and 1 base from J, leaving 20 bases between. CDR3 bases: TGTGCCAGCAGCTCGTACGGTGATGGGAGGGGGAGCAATCAGCCCCAGCATTTT. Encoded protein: CASSSYGDGRGSNQPQHF.

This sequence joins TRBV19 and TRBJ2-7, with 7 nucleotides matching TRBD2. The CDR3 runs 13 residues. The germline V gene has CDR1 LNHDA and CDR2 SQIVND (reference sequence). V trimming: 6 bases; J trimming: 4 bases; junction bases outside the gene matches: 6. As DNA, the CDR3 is TGTGCCAGTAGGGCGGGAGCACCATACGAGCAGTACTTC. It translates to CASRAGAPYEQYF.

CDR3 sequence (DNA): TGTGCCAGCAGCGACGAGACAGGGAGCTCCTACGAGCAGTACTTC. Translating it yields CASSDETGSSYEQYF. V gene TRBV9 combines with J gene TRBJ2-7, with 7 positions matching TRBD1. V lost 3 bases, J lost 0 bases, and 6 bases stayed unmatched. Germline assignment: CDR1 SGDLS and CDR2 YYNGEE. This CDR3 has 15 amino acids.

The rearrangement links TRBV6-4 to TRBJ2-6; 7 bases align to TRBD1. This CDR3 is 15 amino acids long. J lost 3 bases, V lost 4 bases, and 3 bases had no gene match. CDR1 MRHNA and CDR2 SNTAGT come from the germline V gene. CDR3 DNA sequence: TGTGCCAGCAGTGCAACAGGGGATGGGGCCAACGTCCTGACTTTC. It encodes CASSATGDGANVLTF.

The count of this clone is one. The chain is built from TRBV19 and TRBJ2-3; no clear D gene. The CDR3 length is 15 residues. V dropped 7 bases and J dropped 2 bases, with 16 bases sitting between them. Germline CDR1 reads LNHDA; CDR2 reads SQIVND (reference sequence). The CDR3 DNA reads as TGTGCCAGTAATTTGGTCGATGGCCACACAGATACGCAGTATTTT. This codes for CASNLVDGHTDTQYF.

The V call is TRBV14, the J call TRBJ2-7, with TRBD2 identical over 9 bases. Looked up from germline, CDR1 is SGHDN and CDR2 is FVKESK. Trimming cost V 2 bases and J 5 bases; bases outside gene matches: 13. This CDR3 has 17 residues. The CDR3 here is CASSQKDGGRAYHEQYF. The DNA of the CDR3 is TGTGCCAGCAGCCAAAAGGATGGCGGGAGGGCCTACCACGAGCAGTACTTC.

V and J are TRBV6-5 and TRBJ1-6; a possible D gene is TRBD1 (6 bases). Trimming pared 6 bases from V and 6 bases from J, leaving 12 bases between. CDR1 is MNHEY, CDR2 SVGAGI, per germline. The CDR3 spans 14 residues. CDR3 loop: CASRMTGLNSPLHF. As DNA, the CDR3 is TGTGCCAGCAGGATGACAGGCCTTAATTCACCCCTCCACTTT.

The CDR3 protein is CASSSGPTNEKLFF. The DNA of the CDR3 is TGTGCCAGCAGTTCAGGCCCAACTAATGAAAAACTGTTTTTT. The chain joins TRBV28 to TRBJ1-4; D gene unclear. The CDR3 runs to 14 residues. Trimming stripped 4 bases from V and 0 bases from J, with 6 bases between. Germline V gives CDR1 MDHEN, CDR2 SYDVKM.

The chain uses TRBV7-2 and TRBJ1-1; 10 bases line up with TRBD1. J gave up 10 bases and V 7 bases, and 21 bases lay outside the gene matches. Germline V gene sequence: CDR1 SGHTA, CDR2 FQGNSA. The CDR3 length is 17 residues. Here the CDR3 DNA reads TGTGCCAGCACCCTGACAGGGGGCCCTGGAAGAAGCGGAGGAGCTTTCTTT. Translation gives CASTLTGGPGRSGGAFF.

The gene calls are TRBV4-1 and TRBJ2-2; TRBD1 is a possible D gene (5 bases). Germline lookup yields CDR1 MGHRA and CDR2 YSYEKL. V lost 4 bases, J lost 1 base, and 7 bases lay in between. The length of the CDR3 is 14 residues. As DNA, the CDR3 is TGCGCCAGCAGCCTCGACAGGAACACCGGGGAGCTGTTTTTT. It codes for CASSLDRNTGELFF.

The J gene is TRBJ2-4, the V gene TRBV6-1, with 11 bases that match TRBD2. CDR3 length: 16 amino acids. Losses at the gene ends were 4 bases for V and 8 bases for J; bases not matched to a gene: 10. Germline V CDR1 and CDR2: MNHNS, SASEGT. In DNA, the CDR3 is TGTGCCAGCAGTGGGGTCGTAGCGGGAGGGCCCTACATTCAGTACTTC. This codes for CASSGVVAGGPYIQYF.

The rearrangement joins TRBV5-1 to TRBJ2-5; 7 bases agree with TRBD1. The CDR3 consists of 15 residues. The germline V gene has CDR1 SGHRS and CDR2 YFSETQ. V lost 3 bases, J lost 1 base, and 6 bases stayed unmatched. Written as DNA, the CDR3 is TGCGCCAGCAGCTCCGGACAGGTAGCCCAAGAGACCCAGTACTTC. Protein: CASSSGQVAQETQYF.

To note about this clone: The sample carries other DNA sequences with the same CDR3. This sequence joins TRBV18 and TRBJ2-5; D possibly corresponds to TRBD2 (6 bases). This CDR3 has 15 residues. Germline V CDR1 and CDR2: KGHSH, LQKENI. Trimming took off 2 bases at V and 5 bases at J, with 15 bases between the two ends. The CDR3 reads CASSPGTSGRETQYF. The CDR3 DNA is TGTGCCAGCTCACCAGGTACAAGCGGGCGGGAGACCCAGTACTTC.

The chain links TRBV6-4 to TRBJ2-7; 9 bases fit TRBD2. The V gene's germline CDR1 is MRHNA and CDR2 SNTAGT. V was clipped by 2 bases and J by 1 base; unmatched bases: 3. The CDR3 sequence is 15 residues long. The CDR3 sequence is CASSDRAGGSYEQYF. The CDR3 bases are TGTGCCAGCAGTGACCGGGCGGGAGGGTCCTACGAGCAGTACTTC.

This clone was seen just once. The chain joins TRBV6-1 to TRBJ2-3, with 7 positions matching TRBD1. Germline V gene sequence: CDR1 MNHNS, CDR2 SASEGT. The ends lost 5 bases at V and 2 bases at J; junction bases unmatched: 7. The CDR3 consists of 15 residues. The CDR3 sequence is CASSIRQGPTDTQYF. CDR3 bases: TGTGCCAGCAGTATCCGACAGGGACCCACAGATACGCAGTATTTT.

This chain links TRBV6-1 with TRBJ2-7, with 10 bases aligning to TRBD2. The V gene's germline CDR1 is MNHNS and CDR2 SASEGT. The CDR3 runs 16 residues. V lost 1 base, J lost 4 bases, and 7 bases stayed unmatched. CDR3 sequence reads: CASSEGLAGGTYEQYF. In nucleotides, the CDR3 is TGTGCCAGCAGTGAAGGGTTAGCGGGAGGCACTTACGAGCAGTACTTC.

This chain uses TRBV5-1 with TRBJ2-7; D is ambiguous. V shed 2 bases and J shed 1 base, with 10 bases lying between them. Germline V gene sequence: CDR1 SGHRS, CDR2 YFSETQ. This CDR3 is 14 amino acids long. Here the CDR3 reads CASSLAYDSYEQYF. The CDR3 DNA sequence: TGCGCCAGCAGCTTAGCCTATGATTCCTACGAGCAGTACTTC.

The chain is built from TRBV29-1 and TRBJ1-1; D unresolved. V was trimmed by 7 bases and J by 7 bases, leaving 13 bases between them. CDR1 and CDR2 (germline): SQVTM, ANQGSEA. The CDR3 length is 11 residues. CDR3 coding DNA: TGCAGCGCCTGGCGGGCTGGTGAAGCTTTCTTT. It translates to CSAWRAGEAFF.

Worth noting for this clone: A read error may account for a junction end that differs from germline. The CDR3 sequence is CASSLGTGEYYEQYF. DNA for the CDR3: TGTGCTAGCAGCTTGGGGACAGGGGAGTACTACGAGCAGTACTTC. The chain has TRBV7-7 and TRBJ2-7; 10 bases fit TRBD1. CDR3 size: 15 residues. CDR1 is SSHAT and CDR2 is FNYEAQ in the germline V gene (reference sequence).

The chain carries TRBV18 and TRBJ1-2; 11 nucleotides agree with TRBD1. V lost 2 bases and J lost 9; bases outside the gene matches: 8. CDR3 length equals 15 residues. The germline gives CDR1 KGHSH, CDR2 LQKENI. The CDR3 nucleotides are TGTGCCAGCTCACCAAGTCGGACAGGGGGCAATCGCTACACCTTC. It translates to CASSPSRTGGNRYTF.